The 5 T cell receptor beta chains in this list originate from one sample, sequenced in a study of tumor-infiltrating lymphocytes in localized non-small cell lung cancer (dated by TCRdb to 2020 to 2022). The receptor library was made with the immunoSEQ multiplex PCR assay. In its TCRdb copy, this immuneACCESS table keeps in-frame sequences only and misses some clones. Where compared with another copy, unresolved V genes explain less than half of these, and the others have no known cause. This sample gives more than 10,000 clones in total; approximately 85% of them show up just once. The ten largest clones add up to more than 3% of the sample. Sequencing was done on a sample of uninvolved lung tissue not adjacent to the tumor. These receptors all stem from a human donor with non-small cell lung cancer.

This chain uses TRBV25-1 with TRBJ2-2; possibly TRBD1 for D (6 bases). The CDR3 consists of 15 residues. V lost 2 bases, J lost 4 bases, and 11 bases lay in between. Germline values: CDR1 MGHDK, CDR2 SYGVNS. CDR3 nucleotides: TGTGCCAGCAGTGAACCAGGGACACTCACCGGGGAGCTGTTTTTT. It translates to CASSEPGTLTGELFF.

The CDR3 DNA follows: TGTGCCAGCAGCTTGGTGGGGACTATGTTCGCCGGGGAGCTGTTTTTT. Translated, it gives CASSLVGTMFAGELFF. J is TRBJ2-2 and V is TRBV5-6; the match to TRBD2 covers 7 bases. The V gene's germline CDR1 is SGHDT and CDR2 YYEEEE. The junction had 8 bases not matched to a gene; V was cut back by 0 bases and J by 6 bases. The CDR3 spans 16 residues.

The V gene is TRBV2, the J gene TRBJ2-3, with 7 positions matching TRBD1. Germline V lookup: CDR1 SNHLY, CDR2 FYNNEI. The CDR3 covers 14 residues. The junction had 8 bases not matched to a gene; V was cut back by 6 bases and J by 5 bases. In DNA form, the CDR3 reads TGTGCCAGCAGGGCCAAGGGGGCGGGAGATACGCAGTATTTT. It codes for CASRAKGAGDTQYF.

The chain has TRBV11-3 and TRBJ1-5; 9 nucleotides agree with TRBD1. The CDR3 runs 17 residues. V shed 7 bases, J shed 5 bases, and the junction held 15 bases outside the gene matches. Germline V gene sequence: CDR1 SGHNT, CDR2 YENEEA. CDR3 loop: CASTRDRVCKKYQPQHF. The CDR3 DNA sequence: TGTGCCAGCACCCGGGACAGGGTGTGTAAGAAATATCAGCCCCAGCATTTT.

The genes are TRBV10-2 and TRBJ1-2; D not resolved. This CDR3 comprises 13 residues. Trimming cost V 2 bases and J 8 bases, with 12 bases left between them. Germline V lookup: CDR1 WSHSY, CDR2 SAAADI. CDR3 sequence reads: CASSEEWAWGYTF. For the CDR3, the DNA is TGCGCCAGCAGTGAGGAGTGGGCTTGGGGCTACACCTTC.